The source of this TCR beta chain is a study of shared clonotypes between healthy human individuals. CDR1 and CDR2 (germline): LNHDA, SQIVND (reference sequence). Trimming at V came to 8 bases and at J to 4 bases, leaving 6 bases not matched to a gene. This CDR3 comprises 13 residues. Positive CCR7 selection of CD45RO-negative cells yielded the naive CD8 cells, and terminally differentiated effector memory CD45RA+ cells were excluded. Only Caucasian adults living in Nashville, Tennessee made up the donor group. Profiled with immunoSEQ multiplex PCR; TCRdb holds only in-frame clones, not every one. The sample yields 1.5 million to 2.5 million clones, 85% to 95% seen once.

The sequencing input was naive CD8+ T cells sorted from blood. The clonotype was recovered from a man aged 18 to 35 in good health. This chain connects TRBV19 to TRBJ2-7, with 9 bases that match TRBD2. The CDR3 loop reads CASSVAGDYEQYF. Here the CDR3 DNA reads TGTGCCAGTTCTGTAGCGGGAGATTACGAGCAGTACTTC.